The 17 T cell receptor beta chains presented below share a single source sample, sequenced in a study of blood T cells in healthy people across ages (dated by TCRdb to the mid-2010s). Library preparation used 5' RACE. The sequencer was an Illumina HiSeq 2500. A second PCR of 7 to 11 cycles was run with a J-beta primer mix and a sample-barcoded 5' primer. TCRdb itself trimmed the public reads at Q25 with fastp, ran MiXCR and retained productive beta chains. Identical CDR3 proteins give one entry, which carries the most common genes and DNA. The sample yields just under 900,000 distinct CDR3 sequences; 29% were counted once. The ten largest clones capture roughly 17% of the sample. What was sequenced was blood. These receptors came from a woman aged 80 or older in good health.

This clonotype was recorded many times. The genes are TRBV6-5 and TRBJ1-6, with D possibly matching TRBD1 (6 bases). With 7 bases removed from V and 4 bases from J, the gap between germline ends came to 17 bases. This CDR3 comprises 16 residues. CDR1 and CDR2 from the germline V gene are MNHEY and SVGAGI. Written as DNA, the CDR3 is TGTGCCAGCACCCGAGTTGGGGGCCTTTATAATTCACCCCTCCACTTT. Translated: CASTRVGGLYNSPLHF.

The sample holds many counts of this clonotype. A much more abundant neighbour one base away suggests this may be a read error. The gene calls are TRBV7-2 and TRBJ1-2; D is perhaps TRBD1 (6 bases). This CDR3 is 14 amino acids long. CDR1 and CDR2 from the germline V gene are SGHTA and FQGNSA. V was pared by 7 bases and J by 4 bases, with 16 bases between. CDR3 loop: CASTRKGGCYGYTF. The CDR3 DNA is TGTGCCAGCACCAGAAAGGGGGGATGCTATGGCTACACCTTC.

At least ten counts were recorded for this clonotype. The chain uses TRBV5-1 and TRBJ1-2; D gene unclear. From germline, CDR1 is SGHRS and CDR2 YFSETQ. V gave up 0 bases and J gave up 2 bases, with 8 bases separating them. This CDR3 comprises 14 residues. The CDR3 nucleotides are TGCGCCAGCAGCTTGGGGGAAGCCAACTATGGCTACACCTTC. This sequence encodes CASSLGEANYGYTF.

The chain joins TRBV7-9 to TRBJ2-2; D is ambiguous. With 5 bases removed from V and 4 bases from J, the gap between germline ends came to 14 bases. Per germline, CDR1 SEHNR and CDR2 FQNEAQ (reference sequence). This CDR3 is 15 amino acids long. The CDR3 coding sequence is TGTGCCAGCAGCGCCGGCCGGTTCGGCACCGGGGAGCTGTTTTTT. Protein product: CASSAGRFGTGELFF.

This clonotype was seen repeatedly, ten times or more. V usage is TRBV7-2 and J usage is TRBJ1-2, with D tentatively TRBD1 (6 bases). Trimming stripped 7 bases from V and 0 bases from J, with 12 bases between. Germline values: CDR1 SGHTA, CDR2 FQGNSA. The length of the CDR3 is 14 residues. The CDR3 protein is CASTRGMANYGYTF. CDR3 coding DNA: TGTGCCAGCACCAGGGGAATGGCTAACTATGGCTACACCTTC.

As concerns this clonotype: This clone may be a read error of a much larger clone one base away. The chain joins TRBV19 to TRBJ2-1; D perhaps matches TRBD1 (5 bases). The CDR3 has 13 amino acids. The germline V gene has CDR1 LNHDA and CDR2 SQIVND (reference sequence). The CDR3 here is CASSIKGYNERFF. The CDR3 bases are TGTGCCAGTAGTATAAAGGGGTACAATGAGCGGTTCTTC.

The chain carries TRBV7-2 and TRBJ2-1; D gene unclear. The V end lost 6 bases, the J end lost 9 bases, and 21 bases lay between the germline ends. CDR1 SGHTA and CDR2 FQGNSA come from the germline V gene. The length of the CDR3 is 15 residues. CDR3 coding DNA: TGTGCCAGCAGTCTACAGCAGGTCTTCAATATTGAGCAGTTCTTC. Translating gives CASSLQQVFNIEQFF.

The rearrangement joins TRBV12-3 or TRBV12-4 to TRBJ2-1; D gene uncertain. V lost 6 bases and J 8 bases, leaving 11 bases between the germline ends. This CDR3 comprises 12 residues. CDR3 DNA sequence: TGTGCCAGCAGGGGAATGGGCGATGAGCAGTTCTTC. This codes for CASRGMGDEQFF.

Comments on this clonotype: Sequence at one end of the junction differs from germline and may be a read error. This chain uses TRBV12-3 or TRBV12-4 with TRBJ2-3; 8 positions agree with TRBD2. This CDR3 is built from 15 residues. The CDR3 sequence: CASSLMGGRTDAQYF. The CDR3 nucleotides are TGTGCCAGCAGTTTAATGGGCGGGAGGACAGATGCGCAATATTTT.

This clonotype came up a few times. This chain links TRBV27 with TRBJ1-1; 10 positions agree with TRBD1. Germline V gene sequence: CDR1 MNHEY, CDR2 SMNVEV (reference sequence). This CDR3 contains 15 residues. The V and J ends lost 6 bases and 3 bases, in that order; junction bases with no gene match: 7. In DNA, the CDR3 is TGTGCCAGCAGCCGACCGGGACAGGGGTACACTGAAGCTTTCTTT. As protein: CASSRPGQGYTEAFF.

This clonotype turned up a few times. This chain connects TRBV7-2 to TRBJ2-5; D uncertain. The CDR3 runs 14 residues. V was cut by 1 base and J by 11 bases, with 17 bases left in between. From germline, CDR1 is SGHTA and CDR2 FQGNSA. The CDR3 region has the DNA TGTGCCAGCAGCTTAGGGGTAGCTCGCAATGAGCAGTACTTC. Residues: CASSLGVARNEQYF.

This clonotype occurred many times. CDR3 region: CASSPGGTPTDTQYF. Here the CDR3 DNA reads TGTGCCAGCAGCCCGGGGGGCACCCCCACAGATACGCAGTATTTT. This rearrangement joins TRBV7-2 to TRBJ2-3, with D maybe TRBD2 (7 bases). Germline values: CDR1 SGHTA, CDR2 FQGNSA. Trimming pared 5 bases from V and 2 bases from J, leaving 14 bases between. This CDR3 comprises 15 residues.

This clonotype has just a few counts. The chain carries TRBV6-2 or TRBV6-3 and TRBJ2-3, with D possibly matching TRBD1 (5 bases). CDR3 size: 15 residues. V dropped 4 bases and J dropped 3 bases, with 14 bases sitting between them. Germline CDR1 and CDR2: MNHEY and SVGEGT. CDR3 amino acids: CASSLRSGLTDTQYF. The CDR3 nucleotides are TGTGCCAGCAGTTTACGTTCAGGGTTAACAGATACGCAGTATTTT.

In its sample, this clonotype was seen many times. The J gene is TRBJ2-3, the V gene TRBV20-1, with 12 bases matching TRBD2. The V and J ends lost 3 bases and 1 base, in that order; junction bases with no gene match: 8. CDR3 size: 17 residues. Germline CDR1 is DFQATT and CDR2 is SNEGSKA (reference sequence). The CDR3 DNA sequence: TGCAGTGCTAGCTCTACGACTAGCGGGGGCGGCACAGATACGCAGTATTTT. Its translation is CSASSTTSGGGTDTQYF.

This clonotype was recorded at least ten times. The rearrangement uses TRBV4-3 and TRBJ2-5, with TRBD2 matching 11 bases. J was trimmed by 2 bases and V by 0 bases; bases with no gene match: 11. The germline gives CDR1 LGHNA, CDR2 YSLEER. This CDR3 comprises 19 residues. The CDR3 DNA reads as TGCGCCAGCAGCCAAGATCCGACAGTAACTAGCGGGGGTCAAGAGACCCAGTACTTC. Amino acid sequence: CASSQDPTVTSGGQETQYF.

The V gene is TRBV12-3 or TRBV12-4, the J gene TRBJ1-2; 10 bases map to TRBD1. Germline trimming cut 6 bases from V and 4 bases from J; bases unmatched to any gene: 8. The CDR3 consists of 15 residues. The CDR3 DNA sequence: TGTGCCAGCAGGGCGGGACAGGGGTACCTCTATGGCTACACCTTC. Translating gives CASRAGQGYLYGYTF.

The rearrangement joins TRBV27 to TRBJ2-1; D is unresolved. The DNA end is more similar to TRBJ2-7, so the J call may be wrong. This CDR3 is 15 amino acids long. Per the germline V gene, CDR1 is MNHEY and CDR2 is SMNVEV (reference sequence). DNA of the CDR3: TGTGCCAGCAGTTTCCGAGCAAACTCCTACAATGAGCAGTACTTC. It codes for CASSFRANSYNEQYF.